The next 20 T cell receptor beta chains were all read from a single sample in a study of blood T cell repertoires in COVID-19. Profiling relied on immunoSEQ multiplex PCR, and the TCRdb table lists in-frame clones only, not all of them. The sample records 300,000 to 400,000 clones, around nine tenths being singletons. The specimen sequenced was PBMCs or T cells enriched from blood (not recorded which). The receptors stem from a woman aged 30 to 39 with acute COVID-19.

The CDR3 DNA is TGTGCCAGCAGTTACAGTGCCTTTTCCGTTTCGGGTCTGGTTATCGTTTATGGCTACACCTTC. Its translation is CASSYSAFSVSGLVIVYGYTF. The V gene is TRBV6-2 or TRBV6-3, the J gene TRBJ1-2; D is uncertain. The V end was cut by 2 bases, the J end by 5 bases, with 33 bases between. The CDR3 has 21 residues. Per germline, CDR1 MNHEY and CDR2 SVGEGT.

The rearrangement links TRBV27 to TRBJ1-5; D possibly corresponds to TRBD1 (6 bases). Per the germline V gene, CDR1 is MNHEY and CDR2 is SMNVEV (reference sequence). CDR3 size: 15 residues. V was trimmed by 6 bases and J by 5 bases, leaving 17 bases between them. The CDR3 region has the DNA TGTGCCAGCAGCCCCCGGCAGGGGAACGATCAGCCCCAGCATTTT. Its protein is CASSPRQGNDQPQHF.

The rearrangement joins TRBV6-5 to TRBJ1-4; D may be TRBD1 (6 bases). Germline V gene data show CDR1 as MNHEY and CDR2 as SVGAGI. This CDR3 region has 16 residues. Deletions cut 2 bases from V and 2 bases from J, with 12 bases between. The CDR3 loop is CASSYTYRATNEKLFF. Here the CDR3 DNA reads TGTGCCAGCAGTTACACATACAGGGCGACTAATGAAAAACTGTTTTTT.

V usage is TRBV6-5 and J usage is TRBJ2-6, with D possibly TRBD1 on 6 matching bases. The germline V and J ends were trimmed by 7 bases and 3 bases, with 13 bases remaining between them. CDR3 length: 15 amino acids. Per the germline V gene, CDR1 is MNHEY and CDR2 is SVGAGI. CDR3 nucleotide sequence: TGTGCCAGCATCAAAAGGACAGTTGGGGCCAACGTCCTGACTTTC. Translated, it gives CASIKRTVGANVLTF.

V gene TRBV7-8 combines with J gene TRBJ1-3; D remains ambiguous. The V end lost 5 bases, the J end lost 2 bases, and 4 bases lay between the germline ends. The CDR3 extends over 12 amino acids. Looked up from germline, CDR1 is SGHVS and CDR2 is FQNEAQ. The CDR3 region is CASSPAGNTIYF. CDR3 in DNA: TGTGCCAGCAGCCCGGCTGGAAACACCATATATTTT.

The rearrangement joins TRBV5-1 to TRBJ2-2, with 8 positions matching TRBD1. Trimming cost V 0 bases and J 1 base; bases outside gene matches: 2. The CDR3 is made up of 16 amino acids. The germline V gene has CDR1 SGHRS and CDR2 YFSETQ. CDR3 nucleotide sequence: TGCGCCAGCAGCTTGGCCGACAGGGGGAACACCGGGGAGCTGTTTTTT. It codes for CASSLADRGNTGELFF.

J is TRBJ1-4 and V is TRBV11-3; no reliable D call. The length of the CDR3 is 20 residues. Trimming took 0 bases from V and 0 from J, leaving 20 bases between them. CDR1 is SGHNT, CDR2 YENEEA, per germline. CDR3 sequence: CASSLDLVAHRKSTNEKLFF. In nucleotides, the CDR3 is TGTGCCAGCAGCTTAGATCTTGTGGCGCACAGAAAATCAACTAATGAAAAACTGTTTTTT.

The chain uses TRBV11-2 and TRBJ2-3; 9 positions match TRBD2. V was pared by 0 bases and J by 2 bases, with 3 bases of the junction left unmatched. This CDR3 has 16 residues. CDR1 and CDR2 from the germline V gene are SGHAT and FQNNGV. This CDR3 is CASSLEVAGDTDTQYF. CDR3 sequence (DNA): TGTGCCAGCAGCTTAGAAGTAGCGGGGGACACAGATACGCAGTATTTT.

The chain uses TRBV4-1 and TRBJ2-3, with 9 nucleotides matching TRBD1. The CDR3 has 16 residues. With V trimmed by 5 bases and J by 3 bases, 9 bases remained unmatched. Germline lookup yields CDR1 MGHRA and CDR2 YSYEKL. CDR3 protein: CASSYGTGPGTDTQYF. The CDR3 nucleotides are TGCGCCAGCAGCTACGGGACAGGGCCTGGTACAGATACGCAGTATTTT.

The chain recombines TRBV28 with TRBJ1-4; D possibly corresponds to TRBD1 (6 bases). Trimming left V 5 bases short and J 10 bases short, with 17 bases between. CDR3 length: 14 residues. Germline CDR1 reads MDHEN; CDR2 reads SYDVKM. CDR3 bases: TGTGCCAGCAGTCCAGGGAAGGGGGTGGTAAAACTGTTTTTT. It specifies CASSPGKGVVKLFF.

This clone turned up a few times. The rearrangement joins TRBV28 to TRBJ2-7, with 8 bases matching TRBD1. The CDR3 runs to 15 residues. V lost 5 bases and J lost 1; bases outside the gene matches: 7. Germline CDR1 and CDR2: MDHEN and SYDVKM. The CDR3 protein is CASSLPGTGSYEQYF. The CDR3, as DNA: TGTGCCAGCAGTCTACCCGGGACAGGATCCTACGAGCAGTACTTC. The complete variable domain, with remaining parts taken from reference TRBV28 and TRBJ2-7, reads DVKVTQSSRYLVKRTGEKVFLECVQDMDHENMFWYRQDPGLGLRLIYFSYDVKMKEKGDIPEGYSVSREKKERFSLILESASTNQTSMYLCASSLPGTGSYEQYFGPGTRLTVT.

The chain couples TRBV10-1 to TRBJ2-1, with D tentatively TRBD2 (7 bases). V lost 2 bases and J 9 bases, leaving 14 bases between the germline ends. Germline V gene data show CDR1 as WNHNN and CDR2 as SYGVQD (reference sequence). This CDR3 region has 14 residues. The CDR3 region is CASSEGWGGREQFF. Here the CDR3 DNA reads TGCGCCAGCAGTGAGGGGTGGGGGGGCCGTGAGCAGTTCTTC.

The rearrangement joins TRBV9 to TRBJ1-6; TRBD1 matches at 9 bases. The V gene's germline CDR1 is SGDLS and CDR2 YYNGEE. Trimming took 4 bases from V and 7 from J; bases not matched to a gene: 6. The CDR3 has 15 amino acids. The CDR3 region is CASSIQGADNSPLHF. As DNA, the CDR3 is TGTGCCAGCAGCATACAGGGGGCAGACAATTCACCCCTCCACTTT.

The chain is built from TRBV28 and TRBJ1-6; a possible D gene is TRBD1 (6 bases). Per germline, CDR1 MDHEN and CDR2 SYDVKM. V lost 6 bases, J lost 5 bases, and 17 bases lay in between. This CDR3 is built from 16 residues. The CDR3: CASSLPRGMDNSPLHF. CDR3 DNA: TGTGCCAGCAGCTTACCCAGGGGAATGGATAATTCACCCCTCCACTTT. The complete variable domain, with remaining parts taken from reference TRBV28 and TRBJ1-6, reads DVKVTQSSRYLVKRTGEKVFLECVQDMDHENMFWYRQDPGLGLRLIYFSYDVKMKEKGDIPEGYSVSREKKERFSLILESASTNQTSMYLCASSLPRGMDNSPLHFGNGTRLTVT.

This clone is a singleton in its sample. The CDR3 DNA is TGTGCCAGCAGCCTTTACACAGATACGCAGTATTTT. This encodes CASSLYTDTQYF. The chain carries TRBV14 and TRBJ2-3, with no clear D. The CDR3 totals 12 residues. Per germline, CDR1 SGHDN and CDR2 FVKESK. V was cut by 4 bases and J by 2 bases, with 4 bases left in between.

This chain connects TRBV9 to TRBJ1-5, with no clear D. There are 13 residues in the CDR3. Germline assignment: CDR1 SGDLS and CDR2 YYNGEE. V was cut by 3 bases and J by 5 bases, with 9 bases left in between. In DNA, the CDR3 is TGTGCCAGCAGCGCTTCAGTCCATCAGCCCCAGCATTTT. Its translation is CASSASVHQPQHF.

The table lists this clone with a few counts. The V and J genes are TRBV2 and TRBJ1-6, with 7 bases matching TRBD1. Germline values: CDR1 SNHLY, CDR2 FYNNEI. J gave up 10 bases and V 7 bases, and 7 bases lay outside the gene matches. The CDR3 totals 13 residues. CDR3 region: CASNQGEVSPLHF. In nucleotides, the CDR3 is TGTGCCAGCAACCAGGGGGAGGTCTCACCCCTCCACTTT.

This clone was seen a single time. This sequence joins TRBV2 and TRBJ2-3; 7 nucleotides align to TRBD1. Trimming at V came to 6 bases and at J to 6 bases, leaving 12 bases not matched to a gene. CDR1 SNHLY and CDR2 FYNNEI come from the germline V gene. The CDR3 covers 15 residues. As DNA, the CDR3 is TGTGCCAGCAGCGCCACCAGGGGGTTTGAGGATACGCAGTATTTT. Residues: CASSATRGFEDTQYF.

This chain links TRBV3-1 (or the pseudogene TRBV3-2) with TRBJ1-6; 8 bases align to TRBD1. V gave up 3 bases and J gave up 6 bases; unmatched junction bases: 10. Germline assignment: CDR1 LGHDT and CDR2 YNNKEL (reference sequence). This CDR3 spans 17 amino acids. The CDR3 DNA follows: TGTGCCAGCAGCCATCCAGGCACGACAGGGGTTAATTCACCCCTCCACTTT. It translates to CASSHPGTTGVNSPLHF.

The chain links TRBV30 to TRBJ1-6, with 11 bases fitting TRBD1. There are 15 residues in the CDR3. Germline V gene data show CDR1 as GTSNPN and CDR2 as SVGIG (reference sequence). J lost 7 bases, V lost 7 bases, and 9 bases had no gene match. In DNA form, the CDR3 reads TGTGCCTCACTACTAGGGACAGGGGGGAATTCACCCCTCCACTTT. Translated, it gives CASLLGTGGNSPLHF.